This T cell receptor (beta chain) was identified during a study of beta chain features in type 1 diabetes. Points from the study as a whole: The study found fewer insertions and more deletions at VDJ junctions in type 1 diabetes patients. PCR might pick shorter templates more often, in the same way for patients and controls. Moderate yet significant TCRB CDR3 shortening was seen in Type 1 diabetes patients in all four CD4+ subsets.

The CDR3 is 16 amino acids. Germline trimming cut 5 bases from V and 0 bases from J; bases unmatched to any gene: 7. CDR1 SEHNR and CDR2 FQNEAQ come from the germline V gene (reference sequence). By way of CD45RO/CCR7/CD25/CD127/CD95/CD27, the CD4+ regulatory, stem cell-like memory, central memory and naive cells were sorted. Populations isolated by sorting all had purity greater than 95%. With regard to this clone: Its target is not known.

Sequencing targeted expressed TCRB transcripts, as all isolated RNA had been reverse transcribed. Clones were read by immunoSEQ multiplex PCR, and TCRdb kept only the in-frame ones, dropping some. The sample yields 680,000 or so clones, roughly 13% seen once. The chain combines TRBV7-9 with TRBJ1-5; 7 bases are shared with TRBD1. The sequencing input was naive CD4+ T cells from blood. The sequence was collected from a young man with type 1 diabetes. CDR3 sequence reads: CASSPPDRASNQPQHF. CDR3 in DNA: TGTGCCAGCAGCCCTCCCGACAGGGCTAGCAATCAGCCCCAGCATTTT.